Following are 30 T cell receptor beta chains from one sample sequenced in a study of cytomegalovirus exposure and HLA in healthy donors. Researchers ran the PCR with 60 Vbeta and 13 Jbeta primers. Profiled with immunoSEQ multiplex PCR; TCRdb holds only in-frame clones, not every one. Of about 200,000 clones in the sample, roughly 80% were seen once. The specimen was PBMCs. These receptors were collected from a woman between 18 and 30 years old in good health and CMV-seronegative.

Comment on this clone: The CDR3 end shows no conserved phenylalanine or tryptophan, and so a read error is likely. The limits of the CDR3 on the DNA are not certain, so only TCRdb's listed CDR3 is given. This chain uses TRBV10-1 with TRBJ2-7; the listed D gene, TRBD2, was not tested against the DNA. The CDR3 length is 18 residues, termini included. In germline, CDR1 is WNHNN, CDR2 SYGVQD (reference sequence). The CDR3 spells CASTTLGRAVLRAGQPRI.

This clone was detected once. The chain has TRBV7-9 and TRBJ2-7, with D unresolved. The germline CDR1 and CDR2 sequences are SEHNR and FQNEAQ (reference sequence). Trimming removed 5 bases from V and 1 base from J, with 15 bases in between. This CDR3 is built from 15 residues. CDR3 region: CASSPLSQYSYEQYF. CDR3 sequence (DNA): TGTGCCAGCAGCCCACTTTCACAGTATTCCTACGAGCAGTACTTC.

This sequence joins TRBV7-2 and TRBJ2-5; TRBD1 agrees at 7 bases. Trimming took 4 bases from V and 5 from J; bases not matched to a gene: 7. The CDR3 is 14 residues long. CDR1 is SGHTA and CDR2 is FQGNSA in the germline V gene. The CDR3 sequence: CASSSQQGLETQYF. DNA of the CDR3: TGTGCCAGCAGCTCCCAACAGGGGTTGGAGACCCAGTACTTC.

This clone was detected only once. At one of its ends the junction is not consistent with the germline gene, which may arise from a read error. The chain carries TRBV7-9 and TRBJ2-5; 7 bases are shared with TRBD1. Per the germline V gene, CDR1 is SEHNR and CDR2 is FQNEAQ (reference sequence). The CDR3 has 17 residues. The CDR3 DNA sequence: TGTTCCAGCAGCTTAGGGGGTAGGGACAGAGGCCAAGAGACCCAGTACTTC. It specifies CSSSLGGRDRGQETQYF.

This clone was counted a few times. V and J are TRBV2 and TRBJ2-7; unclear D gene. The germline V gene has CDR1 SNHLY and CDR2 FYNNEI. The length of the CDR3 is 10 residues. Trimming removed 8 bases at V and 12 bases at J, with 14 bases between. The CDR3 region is CASGEGWRYV. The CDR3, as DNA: TGTGCCAGCGGAGAAGGATGGCGGTACGTC.

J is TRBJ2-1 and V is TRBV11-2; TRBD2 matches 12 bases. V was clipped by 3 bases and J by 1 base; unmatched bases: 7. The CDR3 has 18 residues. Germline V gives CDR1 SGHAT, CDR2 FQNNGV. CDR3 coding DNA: TGTGCCAGCAGCTTTAGACTAGCGGGAGCTGGGTCCTACAATGAGCAGTTCTTC. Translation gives CASSFRLAGAGSYNEQFF.

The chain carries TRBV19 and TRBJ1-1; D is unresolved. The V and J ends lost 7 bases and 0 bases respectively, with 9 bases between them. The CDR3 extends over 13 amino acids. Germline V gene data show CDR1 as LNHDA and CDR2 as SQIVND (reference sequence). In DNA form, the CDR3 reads TGTGCCAGTAAGACAAGCATGAACACTGAAGCTTTCTTT. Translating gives CASKTSMNTEAFF.

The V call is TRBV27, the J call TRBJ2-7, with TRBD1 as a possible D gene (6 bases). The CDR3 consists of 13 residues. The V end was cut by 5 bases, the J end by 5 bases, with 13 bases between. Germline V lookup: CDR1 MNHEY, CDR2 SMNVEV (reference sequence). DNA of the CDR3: TGTGCCAGCAGTATCACAGGGTTCCACGAGCAGTACTTC. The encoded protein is CASSITGFHEQYF.

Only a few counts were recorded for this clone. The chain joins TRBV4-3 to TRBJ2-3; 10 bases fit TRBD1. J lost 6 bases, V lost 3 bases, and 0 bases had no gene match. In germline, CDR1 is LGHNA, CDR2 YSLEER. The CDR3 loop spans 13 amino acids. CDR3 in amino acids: CASSQGQGDTQYF. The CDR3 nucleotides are TGCGCCAGCAGCCAGGGACAGGGGGATACGCAGTATTTT.

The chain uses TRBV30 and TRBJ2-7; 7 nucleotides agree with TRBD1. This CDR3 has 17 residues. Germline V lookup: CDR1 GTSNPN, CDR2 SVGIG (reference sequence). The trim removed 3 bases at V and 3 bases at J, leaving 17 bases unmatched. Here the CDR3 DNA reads TGTGCCTGGAGGGGATATACTCCTACCGGGACAGTCTACGAGCAGTACTTC. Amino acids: CAWRGYTPTGTVYEQYF. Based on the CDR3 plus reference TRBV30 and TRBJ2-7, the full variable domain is SQTIHQWPATLVQPVGSPLSLECTVEGTSNPNLYWYRQAAGRGLQLLFYSVGIGQISSEVPQNLSASRPQDRQFILSSKKLLLSDSGFYLCAWRGYTPTGTVYEQYFGPGTRLTVT.

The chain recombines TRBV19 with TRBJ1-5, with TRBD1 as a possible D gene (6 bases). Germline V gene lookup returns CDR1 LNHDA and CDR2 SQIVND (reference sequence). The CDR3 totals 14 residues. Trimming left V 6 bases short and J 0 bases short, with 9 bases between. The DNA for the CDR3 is TGTGCCAGTAGCAGGGGCAGTAGCAATCAGCCCCAGCATTTT. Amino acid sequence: CASSRGSSNQPQHF.

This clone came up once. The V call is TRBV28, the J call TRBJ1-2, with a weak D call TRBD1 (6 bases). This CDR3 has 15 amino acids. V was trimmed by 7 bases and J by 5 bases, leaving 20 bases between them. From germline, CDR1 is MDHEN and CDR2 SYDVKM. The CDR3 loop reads CASNPGGGLGYGYTF. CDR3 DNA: TGTGCCAGCAACCCAGGCGGGGGCTTGGGGTATGGCTACACCTTC.

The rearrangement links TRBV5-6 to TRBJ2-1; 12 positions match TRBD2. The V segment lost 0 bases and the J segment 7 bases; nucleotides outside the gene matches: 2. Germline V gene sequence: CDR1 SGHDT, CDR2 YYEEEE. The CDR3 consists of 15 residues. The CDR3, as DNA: TGTGCCAGCAGCTTGGCCCTAGCGGGAGGGAATGAGCAGTTCTTC. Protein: CASSLALAGGNEQFF.

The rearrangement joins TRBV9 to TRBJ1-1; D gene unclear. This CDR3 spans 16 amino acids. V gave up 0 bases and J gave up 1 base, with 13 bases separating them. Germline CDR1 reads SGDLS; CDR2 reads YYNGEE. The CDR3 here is CASSVVPGQGNTEAFF. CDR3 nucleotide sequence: TGTGCCAGCAGCGTAGTCCCTGGGCAAGGGAACACTGAAGCTTTCTTT.

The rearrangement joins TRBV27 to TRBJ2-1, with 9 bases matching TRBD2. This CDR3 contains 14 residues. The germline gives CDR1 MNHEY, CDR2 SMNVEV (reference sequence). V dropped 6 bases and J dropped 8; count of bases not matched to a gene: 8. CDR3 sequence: CASSLWGTSYEQFF. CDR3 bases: TGTGCCAGCAGCCTCTGGGGGACTAGCTATGAGCAGTTCTTC.

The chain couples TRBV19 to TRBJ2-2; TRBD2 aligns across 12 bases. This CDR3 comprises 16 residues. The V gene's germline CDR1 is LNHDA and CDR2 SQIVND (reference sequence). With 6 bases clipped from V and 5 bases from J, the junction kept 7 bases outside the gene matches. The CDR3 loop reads CASSKTSGSITGELFF. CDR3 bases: TGTGCCAGTAGCAAGACTAGCGGGAGCATAACCGGGGAGCTGTTTTTT.

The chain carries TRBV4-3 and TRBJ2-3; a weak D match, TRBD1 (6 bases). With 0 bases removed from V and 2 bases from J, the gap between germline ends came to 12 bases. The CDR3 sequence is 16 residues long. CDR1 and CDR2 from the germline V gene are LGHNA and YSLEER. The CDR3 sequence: CASSQDMSGVTDTQYF. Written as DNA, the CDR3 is TGCGCCAGCAGCCAAGATATGTCAGGGGTCACAGATACGCAGTATTTT.

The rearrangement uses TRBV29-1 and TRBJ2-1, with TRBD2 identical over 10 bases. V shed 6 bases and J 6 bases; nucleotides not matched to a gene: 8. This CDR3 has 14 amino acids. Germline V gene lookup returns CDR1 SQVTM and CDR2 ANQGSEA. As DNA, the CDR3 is TGCAGCGTATCCGGGACTAGCGCCGTCAATGAGCAGTTCTTC. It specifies CSVSGTSAVNEQFF.

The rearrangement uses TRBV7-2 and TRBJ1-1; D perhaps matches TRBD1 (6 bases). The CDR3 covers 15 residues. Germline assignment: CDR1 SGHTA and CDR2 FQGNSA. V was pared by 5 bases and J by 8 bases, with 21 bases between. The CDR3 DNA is TGTGCCAGCAGCACAGGGCGGCTATCAGGCGGGGAAGCTTTCTTT. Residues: CASSTGRLSGGEAFF.

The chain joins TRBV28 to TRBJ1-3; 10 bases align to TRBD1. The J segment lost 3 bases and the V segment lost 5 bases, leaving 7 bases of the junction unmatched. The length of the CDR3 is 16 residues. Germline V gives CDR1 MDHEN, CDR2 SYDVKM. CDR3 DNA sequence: TGTGCCAGCAGTGTCCGGGACAGGGGCTTTGGAAACACCATATATTTT. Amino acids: CASSVRDRGFGNTIYF.

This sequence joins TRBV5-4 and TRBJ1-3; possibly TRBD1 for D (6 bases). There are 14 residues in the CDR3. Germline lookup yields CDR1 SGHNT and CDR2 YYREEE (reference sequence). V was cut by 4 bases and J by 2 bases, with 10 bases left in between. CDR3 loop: CASSLQGTGNTIYF. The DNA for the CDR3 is TGTGCCAGCAGCCTACAGGGTACTGGAAACACCATATATTTT. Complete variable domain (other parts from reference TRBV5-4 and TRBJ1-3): ETGVTQSPTHLIKTRGQQVTLRCSSQSGHNTVSWYQQALGQGPQFIFQYYREEENGRGNFPPRFSGLQFPNYSSELNVNALELDDSALYLCASSLQGTGNTIYFGEGSWLTVV.

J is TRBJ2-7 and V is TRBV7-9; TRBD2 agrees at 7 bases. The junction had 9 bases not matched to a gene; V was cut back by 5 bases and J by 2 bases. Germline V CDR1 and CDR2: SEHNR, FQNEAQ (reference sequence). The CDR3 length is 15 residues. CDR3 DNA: TGTGCCAGCAGCCACAAGGACGGACTAGCCTACGAGCAGTACTTC. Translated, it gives CASSHKDGLAYEQYF.

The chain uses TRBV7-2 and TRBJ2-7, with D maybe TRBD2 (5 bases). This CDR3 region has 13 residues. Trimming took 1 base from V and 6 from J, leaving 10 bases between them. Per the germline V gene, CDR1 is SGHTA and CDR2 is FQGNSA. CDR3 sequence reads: CASSLGDEGEQYV. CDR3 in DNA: TGTGCCAGCAGCTTAGGAGACGAGGGCGAGCAGTACGTC.

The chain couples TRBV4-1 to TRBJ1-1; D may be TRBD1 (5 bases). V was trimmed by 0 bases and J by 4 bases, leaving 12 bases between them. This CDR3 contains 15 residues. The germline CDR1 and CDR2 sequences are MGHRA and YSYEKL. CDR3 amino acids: CASSQEVGGGTEAFF. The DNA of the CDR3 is TGCGCCAGCAGCCAAGAGGTCGGGGGGGGCACTGAAGCTTTCTTT.

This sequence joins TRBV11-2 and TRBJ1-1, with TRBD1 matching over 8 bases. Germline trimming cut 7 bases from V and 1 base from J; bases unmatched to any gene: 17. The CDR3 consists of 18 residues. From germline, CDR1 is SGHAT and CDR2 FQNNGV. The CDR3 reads CASTPHEGGTGRNTEAFF. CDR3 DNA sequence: TGTGCCAGCACTCCACACGAAGGGGGGACAGGTAGGAACACTGAAGCTTTCTTT.

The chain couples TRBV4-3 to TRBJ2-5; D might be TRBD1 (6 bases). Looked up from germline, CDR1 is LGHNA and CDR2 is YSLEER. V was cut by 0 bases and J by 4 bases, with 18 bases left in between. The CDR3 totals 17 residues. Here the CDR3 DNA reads TGCGCCAGCAGCCAAGATAGAGGGACACCCATGAGAGAGACCCAGTACTTC. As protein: CASSQDRGTPMRETQYF.

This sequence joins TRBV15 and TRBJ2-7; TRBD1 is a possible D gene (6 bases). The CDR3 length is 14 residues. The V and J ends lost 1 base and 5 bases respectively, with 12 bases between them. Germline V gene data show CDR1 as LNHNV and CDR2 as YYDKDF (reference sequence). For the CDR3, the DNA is TGTGCCACCAGCAGAGTTGGCAGGGGCCACGAGCAGTACTTC. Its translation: CATSRVGRGHEQYF.

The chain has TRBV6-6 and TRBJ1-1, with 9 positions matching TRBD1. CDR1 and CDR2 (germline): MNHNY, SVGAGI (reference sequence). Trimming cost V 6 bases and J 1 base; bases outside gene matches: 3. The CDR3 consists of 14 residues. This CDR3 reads CASRRQGGNTEAFF. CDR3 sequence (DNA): TGTGCCAGCAGAAGACAGGGGGGGAACACTGAAGCTTTCTTT.

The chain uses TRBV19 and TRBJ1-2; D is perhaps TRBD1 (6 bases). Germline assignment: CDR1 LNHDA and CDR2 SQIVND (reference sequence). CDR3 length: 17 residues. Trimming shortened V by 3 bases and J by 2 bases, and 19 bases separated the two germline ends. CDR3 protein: CASSIAVRGRGNYGYTF. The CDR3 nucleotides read TGTGCCAGTAGTATTGCTGTTCGGGGCAGGGGAAACTATGGCTACACCTTC.

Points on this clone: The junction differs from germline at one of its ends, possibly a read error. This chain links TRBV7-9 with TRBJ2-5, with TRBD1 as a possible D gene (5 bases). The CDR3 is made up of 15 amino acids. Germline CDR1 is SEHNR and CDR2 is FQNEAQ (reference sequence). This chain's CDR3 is CSSSSPIIGVETQYF. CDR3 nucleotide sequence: TGTTCCAGCAGCTCACCCATAATAGGGGTAGAGACCCAGTACTTC.